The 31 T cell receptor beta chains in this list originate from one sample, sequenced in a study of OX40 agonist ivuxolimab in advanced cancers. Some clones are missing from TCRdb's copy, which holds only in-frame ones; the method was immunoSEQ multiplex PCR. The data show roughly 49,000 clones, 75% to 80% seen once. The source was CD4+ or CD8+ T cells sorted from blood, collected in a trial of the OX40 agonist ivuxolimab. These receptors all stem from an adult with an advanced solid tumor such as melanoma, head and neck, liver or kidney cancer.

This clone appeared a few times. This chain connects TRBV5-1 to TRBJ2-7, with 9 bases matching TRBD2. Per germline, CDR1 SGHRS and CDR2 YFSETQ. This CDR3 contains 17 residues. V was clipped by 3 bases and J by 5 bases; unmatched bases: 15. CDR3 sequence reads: CASSSLRSGSLLNEQYF. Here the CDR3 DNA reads TGCGCCAGCAGCTCCTTACGTAGCGGGAGTTTGCTAAACGAGCAGTACTTC.

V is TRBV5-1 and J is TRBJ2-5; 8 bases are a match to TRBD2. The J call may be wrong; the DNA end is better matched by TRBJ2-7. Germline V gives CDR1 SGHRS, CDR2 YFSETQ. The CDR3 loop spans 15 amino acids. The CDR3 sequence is CASSLGLAGSYEQYF. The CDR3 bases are TGCGCCAGCAGCTTGGGTCTAGCGGGCTCCTACGAGCAGTACTTC.

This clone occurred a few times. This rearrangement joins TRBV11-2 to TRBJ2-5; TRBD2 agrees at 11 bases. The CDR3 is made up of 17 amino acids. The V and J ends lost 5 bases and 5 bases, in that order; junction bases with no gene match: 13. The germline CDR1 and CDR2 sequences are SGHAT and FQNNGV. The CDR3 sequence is CASSPERLAGKEETQYF. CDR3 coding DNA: TGTGCCAGCAGCCCGGAAAGACTAGCGGGAAAGGAGGAGACCCAGTACTTC.

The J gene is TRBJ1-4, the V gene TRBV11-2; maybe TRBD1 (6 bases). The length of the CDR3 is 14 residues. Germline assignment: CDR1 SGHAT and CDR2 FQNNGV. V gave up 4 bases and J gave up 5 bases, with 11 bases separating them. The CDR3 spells CASSSDRNNEKLFF. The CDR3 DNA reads TGTGCCAGCAGCTCGGACAGAAACAATGAAAAACTGTTTTTT.

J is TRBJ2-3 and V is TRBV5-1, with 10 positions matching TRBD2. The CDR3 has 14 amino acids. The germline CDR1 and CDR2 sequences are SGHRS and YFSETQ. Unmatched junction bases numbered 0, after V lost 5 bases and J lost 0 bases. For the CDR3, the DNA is TGCGCCAGCAGGGGACTAGCGAGCACAGATACGCAGTATTTT. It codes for CASRGLASTDTQYF. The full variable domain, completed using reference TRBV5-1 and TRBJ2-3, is KAGVTQTPRYLIKTRGQQVTLSCSPISGHRSVSWYQQTPGQGLQFLFEYFSETQRNKGNFPGRFSGRQFSNSRSEMNVSTLELGDSALYLCASRGLASTDTQYFGPGTRLTVL.

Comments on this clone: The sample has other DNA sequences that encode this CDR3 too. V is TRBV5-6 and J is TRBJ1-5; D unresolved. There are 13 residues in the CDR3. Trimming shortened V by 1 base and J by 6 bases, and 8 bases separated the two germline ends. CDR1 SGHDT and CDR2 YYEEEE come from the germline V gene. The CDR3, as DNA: TGTGCCAGCAGCTTGTTAGCCGGTCAGCCCCAGCATTTT. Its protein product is CASSLLAGQPQHF.

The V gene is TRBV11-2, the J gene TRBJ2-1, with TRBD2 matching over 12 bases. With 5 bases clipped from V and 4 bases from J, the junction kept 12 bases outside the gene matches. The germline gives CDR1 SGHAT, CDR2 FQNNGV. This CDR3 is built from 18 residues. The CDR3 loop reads CASSPRGLAGTNYNEQFF. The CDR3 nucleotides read TGTGCCAGCAGCCCCCGTGGACTAGCGGGAACTAATTACAATGAGCAGTTCTTC.

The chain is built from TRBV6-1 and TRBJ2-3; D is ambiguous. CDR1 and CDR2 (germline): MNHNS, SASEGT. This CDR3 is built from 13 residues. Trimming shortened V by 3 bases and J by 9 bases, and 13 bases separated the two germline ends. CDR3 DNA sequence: TGTGCCAGCAGTGACGCGGCAGTTGTAACGCAGTATTTT. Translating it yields CASSDAAVVTQYF.

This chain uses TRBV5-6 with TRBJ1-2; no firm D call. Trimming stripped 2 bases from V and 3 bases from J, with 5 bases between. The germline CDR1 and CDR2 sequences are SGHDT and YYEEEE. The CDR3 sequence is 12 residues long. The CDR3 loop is CASSLTDYGYTF. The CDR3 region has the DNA TGTGCCAGCAGCTTAACCGACTATGGCTACACCTTC.

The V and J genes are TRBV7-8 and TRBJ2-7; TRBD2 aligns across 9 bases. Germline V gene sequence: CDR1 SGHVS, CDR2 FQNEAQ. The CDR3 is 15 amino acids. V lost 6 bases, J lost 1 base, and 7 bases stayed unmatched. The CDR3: CASSSKREVSYEQYF. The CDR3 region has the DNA TGTGCCAGCAGTTCCAAGCGGGAGGTTTCCTACGAGCAGTACTTC.

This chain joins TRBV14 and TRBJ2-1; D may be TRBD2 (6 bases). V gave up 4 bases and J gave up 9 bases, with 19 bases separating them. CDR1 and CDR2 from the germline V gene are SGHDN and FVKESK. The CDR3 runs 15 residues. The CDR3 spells CASSPLGRSAGEQFF. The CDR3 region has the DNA TGTGCCAGCAGCCCCCTGGGGAGGAGTGCGGGTGAGCAGTTCTTC.

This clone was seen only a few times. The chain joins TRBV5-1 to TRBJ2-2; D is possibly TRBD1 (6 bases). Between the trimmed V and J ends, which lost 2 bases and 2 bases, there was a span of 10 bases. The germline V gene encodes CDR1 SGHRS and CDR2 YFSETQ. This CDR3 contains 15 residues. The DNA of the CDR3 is TGCGCCAGCAGCTTACAGGGCCCAAACACCGGGGAGCTGTTTTTT. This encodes CASSLQGPNTGELFF.

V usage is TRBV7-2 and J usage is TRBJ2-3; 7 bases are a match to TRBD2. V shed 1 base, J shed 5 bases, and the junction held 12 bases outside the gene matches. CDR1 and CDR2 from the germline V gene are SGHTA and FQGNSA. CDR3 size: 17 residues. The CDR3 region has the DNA TGTGCCAGCAGCTTAGAACGGGGGAGGGCCGTTGGAGATACGCAGTATTTT. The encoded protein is CASSLERGRAVGDTQYF.

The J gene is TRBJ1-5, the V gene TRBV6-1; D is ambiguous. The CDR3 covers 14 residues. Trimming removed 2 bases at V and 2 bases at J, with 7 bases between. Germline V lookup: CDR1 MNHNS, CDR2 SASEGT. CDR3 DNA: TGTGCCAGCAGTGAACGCGTGGGCAATCAGCCCCAGCATTTT. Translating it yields CASSERVGNQPQHF.

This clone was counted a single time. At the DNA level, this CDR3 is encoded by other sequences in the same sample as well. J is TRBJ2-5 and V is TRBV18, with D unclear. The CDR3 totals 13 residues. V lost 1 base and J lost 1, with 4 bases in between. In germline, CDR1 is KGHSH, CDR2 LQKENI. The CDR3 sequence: CASSPRSQETQYF. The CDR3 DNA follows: TGTGCCAGCTCACCACGGTCCCAAGAGACCCAGTACTTC.

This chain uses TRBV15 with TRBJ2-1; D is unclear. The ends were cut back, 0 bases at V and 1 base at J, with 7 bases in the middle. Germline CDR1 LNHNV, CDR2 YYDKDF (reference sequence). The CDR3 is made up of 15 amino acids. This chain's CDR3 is CATSREGSSYNEQFF. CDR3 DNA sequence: TGTGCCACCAGCAGAGAAGGTAGTTCCTACAATGAGCAGTTCTTC.

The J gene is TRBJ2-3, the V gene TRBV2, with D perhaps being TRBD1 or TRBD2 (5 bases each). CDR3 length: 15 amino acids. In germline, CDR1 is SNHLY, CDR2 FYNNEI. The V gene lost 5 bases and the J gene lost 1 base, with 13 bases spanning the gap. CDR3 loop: CASSYGAQRTDTQYF. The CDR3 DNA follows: TGTGCCAGCAGTTACGGGGCCCAACGCACAGATACGCAGTATTTT.

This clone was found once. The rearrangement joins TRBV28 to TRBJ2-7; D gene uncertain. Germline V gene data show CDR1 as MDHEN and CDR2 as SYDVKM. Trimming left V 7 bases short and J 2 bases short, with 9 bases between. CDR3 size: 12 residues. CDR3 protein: CASTFLPYEQYF. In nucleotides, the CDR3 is TGTGCCAGCACCTTCCTCCCCTACGAGCAGTACTTC.

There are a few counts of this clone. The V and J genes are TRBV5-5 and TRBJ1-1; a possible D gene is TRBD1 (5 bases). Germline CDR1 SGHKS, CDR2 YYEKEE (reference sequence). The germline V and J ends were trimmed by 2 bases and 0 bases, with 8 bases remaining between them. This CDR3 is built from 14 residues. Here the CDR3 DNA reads TGTGCCAGCAGCTTACAGGTGATGAACACTGAAGCTTTCTTT. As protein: CASSLQVMNTEAFF. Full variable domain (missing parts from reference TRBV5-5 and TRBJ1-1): DAGVTQSPTHLIKTRGQQVTLRCSPISGHKSVSWYQQVLGQGPQFIFQYYEKEERGRGNFPDRFSARQFPNYSSELNVNALLLGDSALYLCASSLQVMNTEAFFGQGTRLTVV.

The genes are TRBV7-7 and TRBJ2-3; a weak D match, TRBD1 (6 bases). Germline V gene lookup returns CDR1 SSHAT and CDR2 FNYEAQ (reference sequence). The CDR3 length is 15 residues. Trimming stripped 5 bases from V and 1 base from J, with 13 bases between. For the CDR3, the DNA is TGTGCCAGCAGCGTAAACAGGGACCGCACAGATACGCAGTATTTT. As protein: CASSVNRDRTDTQYF.

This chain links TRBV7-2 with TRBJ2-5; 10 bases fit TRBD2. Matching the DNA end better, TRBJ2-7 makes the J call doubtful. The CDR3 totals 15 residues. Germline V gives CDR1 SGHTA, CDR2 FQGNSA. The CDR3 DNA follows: TGTGCCAGCAGCTTAGGGACTAGCGGAACCTACGAGCAGTACTTC. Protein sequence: CASSLGTSGTYEQYF.

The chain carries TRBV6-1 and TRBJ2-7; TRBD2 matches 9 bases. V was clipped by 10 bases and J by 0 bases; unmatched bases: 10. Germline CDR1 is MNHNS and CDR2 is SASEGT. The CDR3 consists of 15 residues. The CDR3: CATARSSGSSYEQYF. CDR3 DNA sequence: TGTGCCACCGCACGGAGTAGCGGGAGCTCCTACGAGCAGTACTTC.

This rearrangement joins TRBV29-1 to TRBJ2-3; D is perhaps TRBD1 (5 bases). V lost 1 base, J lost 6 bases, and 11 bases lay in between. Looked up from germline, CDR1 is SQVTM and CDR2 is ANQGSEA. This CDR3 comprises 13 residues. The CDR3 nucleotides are TGCAGCGTTGAAGGGGGCGTCACGGATACGCAGTATTTT. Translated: CSVEGGVTDTQYF.

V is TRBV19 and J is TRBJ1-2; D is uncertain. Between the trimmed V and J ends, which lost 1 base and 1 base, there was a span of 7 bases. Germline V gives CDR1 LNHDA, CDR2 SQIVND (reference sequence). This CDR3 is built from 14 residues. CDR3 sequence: CASSIGDFNYGYTF. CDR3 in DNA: TGTGCCAGTAGTATAGGGGATTTTAACTATGGCTACACCTTC.

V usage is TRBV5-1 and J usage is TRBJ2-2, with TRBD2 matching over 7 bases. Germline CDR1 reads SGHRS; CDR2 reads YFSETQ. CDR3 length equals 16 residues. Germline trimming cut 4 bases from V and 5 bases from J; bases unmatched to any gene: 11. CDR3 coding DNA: TGCGCCAGCAGCGCCAGCGGGATGGAGGGAACCGGGGAGCTGTTTTTT. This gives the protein CASSASGMEGTGELFF.

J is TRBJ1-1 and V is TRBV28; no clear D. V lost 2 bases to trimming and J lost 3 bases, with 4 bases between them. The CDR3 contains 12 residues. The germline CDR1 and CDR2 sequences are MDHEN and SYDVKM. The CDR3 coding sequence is TGTGCCAGCAGTTTACAGGACACTGAAGCTTTCTTT. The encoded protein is CASSLQDTEAFF.

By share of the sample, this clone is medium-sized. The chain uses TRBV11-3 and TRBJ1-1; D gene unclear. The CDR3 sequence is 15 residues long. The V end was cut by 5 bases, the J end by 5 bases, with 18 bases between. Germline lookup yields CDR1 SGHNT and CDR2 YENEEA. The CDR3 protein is CASSPPRALDTEAFF. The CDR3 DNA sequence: TGTGCCAGCAGCCCCCCCCGGGCCCTCGATACTGAAGCTTTCTTT.

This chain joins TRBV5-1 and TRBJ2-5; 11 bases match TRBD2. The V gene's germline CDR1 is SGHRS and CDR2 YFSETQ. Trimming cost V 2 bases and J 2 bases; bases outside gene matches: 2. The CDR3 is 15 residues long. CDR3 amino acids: CASSLRLAGQETQYF. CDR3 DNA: TGCGCCAGCAGCTTAAGACTAGCGGGGCAAGAGACCCAGTACTTC.

CDR3 protein: CASSVATLASEQYF. CDR3 sequence (DNA): TGTGCCAGCAGCGTAGCTACTCTGGCCTCCGAGCAGTACTTC. This sequence joins TRBV9 and TRBJ2-7; D gene unclear. CDR1 SGDLS and CDR2 YYNGEE come from the germline V gene. The CDR3 sequence is 14 residues long. With 0 bases removed from V and 6 bases from J, the gap between germline ends came to 13 bases.

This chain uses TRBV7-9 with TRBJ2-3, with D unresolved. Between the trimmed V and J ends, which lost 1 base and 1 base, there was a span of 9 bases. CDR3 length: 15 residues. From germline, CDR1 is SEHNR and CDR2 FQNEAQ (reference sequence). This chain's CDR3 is CASSLGPGGTDTQYF. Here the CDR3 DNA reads TGTGCCAGCAGCTTAGGGCCAGGAGGCACAGATACGCAGTATTTT. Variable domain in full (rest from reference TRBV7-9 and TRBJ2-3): DTGVSQNPRHKITKRGQNVTFRCDPISEHNRLYWYRQTLGQGPEFLTYFQNEAQLEKSRLLSDRFSAERPKGSFSTLEIQRTEQGDSAMYLCASSLGPGGTDTQYFGPGTRLTVL.

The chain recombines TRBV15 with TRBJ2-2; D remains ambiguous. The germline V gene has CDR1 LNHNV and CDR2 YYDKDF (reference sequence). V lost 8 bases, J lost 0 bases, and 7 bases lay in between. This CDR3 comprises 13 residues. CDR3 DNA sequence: TGTGCCACCGGGTCGCCGAACACCGGGGAGCTGTTTTTT. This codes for CATGSPNTGELFF.